The clone carrying this T cell receptor beta chain was seen a handful of times. Its antigen is not identified. The sample is drawn from a study of T-cell reconstitution after alpha-beta-depleted transplantation in children. Study-level results: Newly generated T cells supplied most T-cell counts and diversity one year post-transplant. Certain patients had high TCRbeta diversity at day 60, and it came from recipient T cells and thymic progenitors that survived. About two months after transplant, alpha-beta T cells reportedly came from several hundred expanded graft clones.

Unique molecular identifiers were incorporated when the TCRbeta library was constructed. TCRdb processed the PCR reads anew with MiXCR; each CDR3 protein has one entry. The sample contains about 980,000 distinct CDR3 sequences, about 31% of which appear only once. The origin of this receptor is a boy in the first two years of life who had a stem cell transplant for SCID, so the T cells may come from the graft donor. The material was PBMCs, mostly from graft donor cells, obtained 360 days after TCRalphabeta/CD19-depleted stem cell transplant.

CDR3 bases: TGCAGTGCTCCTGACCGGACGCGCGGCCTCTACGAGCAGTACTTC. This gives the protein CSAPDRTRGLYEQYF. This chain joins TRBV20-1 and TRBJ2-7; D gene uncertain. Germline V gene lookup returns CDR1 DFQATT and CDR2 SNEGSKA (reference sequence). V was cut by 5 bases and J by 3 bases, with 20 bases left in between. The CDR3 covers 15 residues.